This T cell receptor beta chain stems from a study of response to subunit inactivated influenza vaccine. The study's findings and limits: Researchers suggested that each seasonal influenza vaccination recruits few new T cells.

This clonotype was seen ten or more times. Its antigen is currently unknown. One entry per CDR3 protein results from TCRdb running MiXCR on the RT-PCR reads. In the table there are around 470,000 distinct CDR3 sequences, around 7.7% of which are singletons. The sequenced sample was PBMCs from blood, obtained around 25 months after vaccination. The origin of this receptor is a man aged 50-75 years who received an inactivated influenza vaccine.

The CDR3 region has the DNA TGTGCCAGCAGTTTGATCTCGTCTGGTGGGACAGGAAGAGAGACCCAGTACTTC. This encodes CASSLISSGGTGRETQYF. The chain couples TRBV12-3 or TRBV12-4 to TRBJ2-5; TRBD1 agrees at 8 bases. V was clipped by 3 bases and J by 4 bases; unmatched bases: 16. The CDR3 runs to 18 residues.